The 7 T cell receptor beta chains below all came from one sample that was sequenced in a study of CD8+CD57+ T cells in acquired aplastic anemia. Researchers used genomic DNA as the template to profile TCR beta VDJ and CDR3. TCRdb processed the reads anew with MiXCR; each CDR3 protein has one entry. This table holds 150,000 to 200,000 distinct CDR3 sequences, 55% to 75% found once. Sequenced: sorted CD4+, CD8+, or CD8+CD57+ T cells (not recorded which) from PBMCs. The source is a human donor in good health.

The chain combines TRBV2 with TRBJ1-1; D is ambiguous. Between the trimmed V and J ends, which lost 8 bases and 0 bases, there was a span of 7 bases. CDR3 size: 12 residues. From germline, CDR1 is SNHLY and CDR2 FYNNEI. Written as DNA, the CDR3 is TGTGCCAGCCGGAAGGTGAACACTGAAGCTTTCTTT. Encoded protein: CASRKVNTEAFF.

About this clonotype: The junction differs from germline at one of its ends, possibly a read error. The CDR3 sequence: CSARDRRSSHEQYF. The DNA of the CDR3 is TGCAGTGCTAGAGATAGGAGGAGCTCCCACGAGCAGTACTTC. The V gene is TRBV20-1, the J gene TRBJ2-7; weak D call: TRBD2 (5 bases). This CDR3 region has 14 residues. Germline CDR1 DFQATT, CDR2 SNEGSKA (reference sequence).

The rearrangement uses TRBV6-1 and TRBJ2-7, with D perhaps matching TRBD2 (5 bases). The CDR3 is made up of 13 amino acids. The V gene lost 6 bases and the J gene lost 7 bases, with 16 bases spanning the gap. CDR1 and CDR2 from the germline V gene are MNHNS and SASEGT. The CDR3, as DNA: TGTGCCAGCAGCATCGTGGAGGCGCAAGAGCAGTACTTC. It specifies CASSIVEAQEQYF.

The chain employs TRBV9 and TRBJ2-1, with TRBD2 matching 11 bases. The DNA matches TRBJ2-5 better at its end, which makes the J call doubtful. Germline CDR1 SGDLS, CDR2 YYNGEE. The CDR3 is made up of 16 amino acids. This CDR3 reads CASSATSGTVQETQYF. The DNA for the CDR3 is TGTGCCAGCAGTGCGACTAGCGGGACGGTACAAGAGACCCAGTACTTC.

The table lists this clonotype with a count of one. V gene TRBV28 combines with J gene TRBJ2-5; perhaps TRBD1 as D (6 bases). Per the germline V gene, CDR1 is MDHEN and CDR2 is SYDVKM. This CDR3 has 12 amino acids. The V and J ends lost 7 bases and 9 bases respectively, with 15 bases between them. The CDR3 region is CASTTEAGAQYF. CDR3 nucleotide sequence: TGTGCCAGCACCACAGAGGCAGGGGCCCAGTACTTC.

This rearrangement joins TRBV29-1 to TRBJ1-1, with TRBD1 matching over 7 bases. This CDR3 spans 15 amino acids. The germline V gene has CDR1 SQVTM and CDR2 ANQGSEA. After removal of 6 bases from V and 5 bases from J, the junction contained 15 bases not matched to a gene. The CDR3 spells CSVDLGTALRTEAFF. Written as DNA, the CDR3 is TGCAGCGTAGACCTAGGGACAGCCCTTAGGACTGAAGCTTTCTTT.

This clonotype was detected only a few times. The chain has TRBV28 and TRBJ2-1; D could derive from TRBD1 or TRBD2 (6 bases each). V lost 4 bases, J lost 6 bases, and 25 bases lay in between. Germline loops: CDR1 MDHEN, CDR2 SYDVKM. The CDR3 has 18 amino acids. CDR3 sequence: CASSWGARQRDIRNEQFF. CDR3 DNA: TGTGCCAGCAGTTGGGGGGCCCGACAGAGGGATATACGCAATGAGCAGTTCTTC. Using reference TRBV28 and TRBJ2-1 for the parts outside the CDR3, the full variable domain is DVKVTQSSRYLVKRTGEKVFLECVQDMDHENMFWYRQDPGLGLRLIYFSYDVKMKEKGDIPEGYSVSREKKERFSLILESASTNQTSMYLCASSWGARQRDIRNEQFFGPGTRLTVL.